This T cell receptor beta chain was sequenced during a study of T cell clonality in common variable immunodeficiency. This clone was observed many times. The read ends 3 residues early relative to the CDR3; the germline J gene fills the gap. This CDR3 is built from 12 residues. V was cut by 6 bases and J by 6 bases, with 8 bases left in between. Germline loops: CDR1 SNHLY, CDR2 FYNNEI. Libraries were prepared by immunoSEQ multiplex PCR; TCRdb keeps only in-frame clonotypes and omits some of them. The repertoire shows 50,000 or so clones, none seen only once; the top ten take 3% to 3.5%. The receptor was isolated from a person between 18 and 75 years old in good health. The sequencing input was peripheral blood mononuclear cells. The V call is TRBV2, the J call TRBJ1-4; D remains ambiguous. The covered CDR3 bases are TGTGCCAGCAGAGCCCCCTATGAAAAA. Protein product: CASRAPYEK. The CDR3 in full is CASRAPYEKLFF.